A single sample gave rise to the 14 T cell receptor beta chains below, sequenced in a study of shared clonotypes between healthy human individuals. The repertoire was sequenced with immunoSEQ multiplex PCR; TCRdb's copy has only in-frame clones and lacks some. The table shows more than 500,000 clones, with about 96% occurring only once. The sequenced sample was naive CD4+ T cells sorted from blood. Specified subset: CD45RA+ positively selected. Receptors were obtained from a woman aged 25 to 45 in good health.

The chain carries TRBV28 and TRBJ2-3; 7 bases are shared with TRBD2. The CDR3 length is 12 residues. With V trimmed by 3 bases and J by 8 bases, 2 bases remained unmatched. Germline loops: CDR1 MDHEN, CDR2 SYDVKM. The CDR3: CASSFGLVTQYF. CDR3 DNA sequence: TGTGCCAGCAGTTTTGGACTAGTTACGCAGTATTTT. Full variable domain (rest looked up from reference TRBV28 and TRBJ2-3): DVKVTQSSRYLVKRTGEKVFLECVQDMDHENMFWYRQDPGLGLRLIYFSYDVKMKEKGDIPEGYSVSREKKERFSLILESASTNQTSMYLCASSFGLVTQYFGPGTRLTVL.

The chain employs TRBV7-2 and TRBJ1-1; D is undetermined. The CDR3 length is 13 residues. Trimming cost V 3 bases and J 5 bases, with 10 bases left between them. Germline V gene data show CDR1 as SGHTA and CDR2 as FQGNSA. CDR3 nucleotides: TGTGCCAGCAGCTTGCGCCAAAGGACTGAAGCTTTCTTT. Translation gives CASSLRQRTEAFF.

This CDR3 is CASSPLGLAVNTGELFF. The CDR3 DNA sequence: TGCGCCAGCAGCCCACTTGGACTAGCGGTAAACACCGGGGAGCTGTTTTTT. The V and J genes are TRBV4-1 and TRBJ2-2, with TRBD2 identical over 10 bases. V trimming: 4 bases; J trimming: 2 bases; junction bases outside the gene matches: 7. From germline, CDR1 is MGHRA and CDR2 YSYEKL. This CDR3 has 17 residues.

This clone was observed once. This sequence joins TRBV28 and TRBJ1-3, with TRBD1 matching over 8 bases. The CDR3 contains 14 residues. The germline CDR1 and CDR2 sequences are MDHEN and SYDVKM. J gave up 6 bases and V 6 bases, and 7 bases lay outside the gene matches. The CDR3 protein is CASRETGVENTIYF. The CDR3 DNA sequence: TGTGCCAGCAGGGAGACAGGGGTTGAAAACACCATATATTTT.

Comment on this clone: Other DNA sequences from this sample encode an identical CDR3 as well. This rearrangement joins TRBV6-5 to TRBJ1-3, with a tentative D call TRBD1 (6 bases). This CDR3 region has 15 residues. Per germline, CDR1 MNHEY and CDR2 SVGAGI. Trimming took off 9 bases at V and 0 bases at J, with 15 bases between the two ends. CDR3 amino acids: CASTPDRYSGNTIYF. Written as DNA, the CDR3 is TGTGCCAGTACGCCGGACAGATACTCTGGAAACACCATATATTTT.

This rearrangement joins TRBV19 to TRBJ1-1, with D maybe TRBD1 (5 bases). Germline V gene sequence: CDR1 LNHDA, CDR2 SQIVND (reference sequence). V gave up 0 bases and J gave up 7 bases, with 12 bases separating them. CDR3 size: 14 residues. The CDR3 region has the DNA TGTGCCAGTAGTATAGATCGGCAGGGTGTTGAAGCTTTCTTT. Encoded protein: CASSIDRQGVEAFF.

The chain has TRBV6-5 and TRBJ2-7, with D tentatively TRBD2 (7 bases). The CDR3 has 15 amino acids. Trimming left V 5 bases short and J 3 bases short, with 17 bases between. Germline V lookup: CDR1 MNHEY, CDR2 SVGAGI. This CDR3 reads CASSTPTGRGYEQYF. The CDR3 DNA follows: TGTGCCAGCAGTACCCCTACAGGGAGGGGCTACGAGCAGTACTTC.

The V call is TRBV6-4, the J call TRBJ2-5; no clear D gene. Deletions cut 9 bases from V and 7 bases from J, with 12 bases between. Germline V gene lookup returns CDR1 MRHNA and CDR2 SNTAGT. The CDR3 runs to 11 residues. For the CDR3, the DNA is TGTGCCAGTCTTAATTATGGGACCCAGTACTTC. Its translation: CASLNYGTQYF.

V and J are TRBV6-5 and TRBJ2-7; D is uncertain. Germline V gives CDR1 MNHEY, CDR2 SVGAGI. V lost 6 bases and J lost 4, with 10 bases in between. CDR3 length: 12 amino acids. Written as DNA, the CDR3 is TGTGCCAGCAGGGTTTCGATTTACGAGCAGTACTTC. Its translation is CASRVSIYEQYF.

The chain recombines TRBV5-8 with TRBJ2-2; 14 positions agree with TRBD2. The CDR3 has 17 amino acids. Germline-derived CDR1 and CDR2 are SGHTS and YDEGEE. J gave up 5 bases and V 3 bases, and 6 bases lay outside the gene matches. The CDR3 here is CASSSGGLAGVTGELFF. As DNA, the CDR3 is TGTGCCAGCAGCTCCGGGGGACTAGCGGGAGTAACCGGGGAGCTGTTTTTT.

The chain recombines TRBV5-4 with TRBJ2-5; no clear D. Germline V gene lookup returns CDR1 SGHNT and CDR2 YYREEE (reference sequence). The CDR3 runs to 11 residues. V lost 5 bases, J lost 2 bases, and 4 bases lay in between. CDR3 DNA: TGTGCCAGCAGTTCGCAAGAGACCCAGTACTTC. Amino acid sequence: CASSSQETQYF.

V is TRBV6-5 and J is TRBJ2-2; D remains unclear. The germline CDR1 and CDR2 sequences are MNHEY and SVGAGI. With 9 bases removed from V and 4 bases from J, the gap between germline ends came to 18 bases. The CDR3 has 15 residues. The CDR3 region is CASRRWGLGTGELFF. In nucleotides, the CDR3 is TGTGCCAGTAGAAGGTGGGGTCTCGGCACCGGGGAGCTGTTTTTT.

The chain uses TRBV28 and TRBJ1-2; 10 bases are a match to TRBD1. CDR1 is MDHEN and CDR2 is SYDVKM in the germline V gene. The CDR3 consists of 17 residues. Trimming removed 5 bases from V and 6 bases from J; junction bases left unmatched: 15. The chain's CDR3 is CASSPRTGGFRTNGYTF. Written as DNA, the CDR3 is TGTGCCAGCAGTCCAAGGACAGGGGGTTTTCGGACGAATGGCTACACCTTC.

This sequence joins TRBV5-4 and TRBJ1-4, with D perhaps TRBD1 (6 bases). The CDR3 loop spans 14 amino acids. V lost 4 bases and J lost 4, with 11 bases in between. Germline values: CDR1 SGHNT, CDR2 YYREEE (reference sequence). CDR3 coding DNA: TGTGCCAGCAGCCTCACAGGGAATAATGAAAAACTGTTTTTT. Protein: CASSLTGNNEKLFF. Full variable domain (rest looked up from reference TRBV5-4 and TRBJ1-4): ETGVTQSPTHLIKTRGQQVTLRCSSQSGHNTVSWYQQALGQGPQFIFQYYREEENGRGNFPPRFSGLQFPNYSSELNVNALELDDSALYLCASSLTGNNEKLFFGSGTQLSVL.